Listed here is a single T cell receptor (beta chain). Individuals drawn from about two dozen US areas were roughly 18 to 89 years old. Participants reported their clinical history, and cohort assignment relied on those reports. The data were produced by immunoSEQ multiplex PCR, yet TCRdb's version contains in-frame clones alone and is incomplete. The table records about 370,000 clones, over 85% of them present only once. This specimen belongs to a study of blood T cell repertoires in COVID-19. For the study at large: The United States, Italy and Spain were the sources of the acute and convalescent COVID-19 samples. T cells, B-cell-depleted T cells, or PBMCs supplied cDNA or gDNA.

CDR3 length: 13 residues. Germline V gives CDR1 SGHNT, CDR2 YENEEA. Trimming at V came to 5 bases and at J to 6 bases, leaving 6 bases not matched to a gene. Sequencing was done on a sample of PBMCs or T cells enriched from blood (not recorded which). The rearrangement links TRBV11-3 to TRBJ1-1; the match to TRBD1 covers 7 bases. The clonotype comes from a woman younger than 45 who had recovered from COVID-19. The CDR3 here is CASSQRQGAEAFF. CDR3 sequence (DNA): TGTGCCAGCAGCCAAAGACAGGGCGCTGAAGCTTTCTTT.